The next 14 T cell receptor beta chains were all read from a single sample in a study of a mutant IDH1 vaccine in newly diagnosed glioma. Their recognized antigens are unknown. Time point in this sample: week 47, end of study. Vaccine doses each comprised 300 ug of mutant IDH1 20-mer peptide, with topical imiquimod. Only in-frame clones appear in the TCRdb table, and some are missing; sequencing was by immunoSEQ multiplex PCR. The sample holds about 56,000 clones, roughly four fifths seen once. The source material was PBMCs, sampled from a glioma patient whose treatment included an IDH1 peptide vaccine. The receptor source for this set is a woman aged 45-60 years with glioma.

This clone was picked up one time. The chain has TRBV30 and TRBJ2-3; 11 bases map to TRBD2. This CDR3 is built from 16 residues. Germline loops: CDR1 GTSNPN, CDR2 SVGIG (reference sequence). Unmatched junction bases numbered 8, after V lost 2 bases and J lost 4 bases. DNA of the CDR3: TGTGCCTGGAGTCCTCGACTAGCGGGGTCGTCAGATACGCAGTATTTT. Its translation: CAWSPRLAGSSDTQYF.

This chain's CDR3 is CASSNPGTGLTDTQYF. The CDR3 DNA is TGTGCCAGCAGCAATCCCGGGACAGGGCTGACAGATACGCAGTATTTT. The chain combines TRBV7-6 with TRBJ2-3; TRBD1 agrees at 9 bases. Germline V CDR1 and CDR2: SGHVS, FNYEAQ. V dropped 5 bases and J dropped 3; count of bases not matched to a gene: 9. This CDR3 is 16 amino acids long.

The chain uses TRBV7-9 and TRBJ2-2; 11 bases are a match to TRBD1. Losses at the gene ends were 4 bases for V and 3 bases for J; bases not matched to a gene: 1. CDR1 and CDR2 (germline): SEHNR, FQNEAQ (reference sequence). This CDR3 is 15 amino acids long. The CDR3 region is CASSSGQGDTGELFF. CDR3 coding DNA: TGTGCCAGCAGCTCGGGACAGGGGGACACCGGGGAGCTGTTTTTT. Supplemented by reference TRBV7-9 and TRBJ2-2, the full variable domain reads DTGVSQNPRHKITKRGQNVTFRCDPISEHNRLYWYRQTLGQGPEFLTYFQNEAQLEKSRLLSDRFSAERPKGSFSTLEIQRTEQGDSAMYLCASSSGQGDTGELFFGEGSRLTVL.

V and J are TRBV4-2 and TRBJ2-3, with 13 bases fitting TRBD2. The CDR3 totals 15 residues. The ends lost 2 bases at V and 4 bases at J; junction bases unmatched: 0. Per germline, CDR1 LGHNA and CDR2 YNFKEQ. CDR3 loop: CASSQTSGGADTQYF. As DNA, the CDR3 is TGTGCCAGCAGCCAAACTAGCGGGGGGGCAGATACGCAGTATTTT.

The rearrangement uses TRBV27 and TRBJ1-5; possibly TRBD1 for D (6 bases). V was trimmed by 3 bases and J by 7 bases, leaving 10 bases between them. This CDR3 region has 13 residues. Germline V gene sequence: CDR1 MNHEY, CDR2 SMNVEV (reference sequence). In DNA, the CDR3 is TGTGCCAGCAGTTTCTCAGGGGACCAGCCCCAGCATTTT. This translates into CASSFSGDQPQHF.

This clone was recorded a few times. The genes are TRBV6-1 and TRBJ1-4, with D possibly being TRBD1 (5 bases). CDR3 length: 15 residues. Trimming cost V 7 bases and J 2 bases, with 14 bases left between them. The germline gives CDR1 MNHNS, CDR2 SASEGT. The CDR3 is CASTRDRWTNEKLFF. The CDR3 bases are TGTGCCAGCACCAGGGACCGGTGGACTAATGAAAAACTGTTTTTT.

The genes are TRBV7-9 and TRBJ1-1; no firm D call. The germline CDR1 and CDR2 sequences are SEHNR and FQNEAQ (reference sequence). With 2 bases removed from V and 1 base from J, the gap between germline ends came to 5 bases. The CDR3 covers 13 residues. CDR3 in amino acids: CASSLTGNTEAFF. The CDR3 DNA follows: TGTGCCAGCAGCTTAACGGGGAACACTGAAGCTTTCTTT.

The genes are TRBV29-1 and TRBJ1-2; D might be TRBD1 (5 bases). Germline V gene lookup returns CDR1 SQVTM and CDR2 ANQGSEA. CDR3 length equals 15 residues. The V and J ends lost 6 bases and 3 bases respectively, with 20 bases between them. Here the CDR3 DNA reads TGCAGCGTGAGAGCGGAGGGGAAGAGCTACTATGGCTACACCTTC. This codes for CSVRAEGKSYYGYTF.

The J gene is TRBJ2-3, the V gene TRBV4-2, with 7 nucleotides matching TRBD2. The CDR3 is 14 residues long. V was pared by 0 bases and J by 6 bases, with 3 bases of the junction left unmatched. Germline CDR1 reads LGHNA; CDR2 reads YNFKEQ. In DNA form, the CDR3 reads TGTGCCAGCAGCCAAGACGGGGGGAGGGATACGCAGTATTTT. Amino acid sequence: CASSQDGGRDTQYF.

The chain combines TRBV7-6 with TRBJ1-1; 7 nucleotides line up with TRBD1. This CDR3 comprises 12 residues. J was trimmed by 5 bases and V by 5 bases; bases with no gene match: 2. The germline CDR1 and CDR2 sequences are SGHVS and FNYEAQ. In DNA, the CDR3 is TGTGCCAGCAGCCAACAGGGGACTGAAGCTTTCTTT. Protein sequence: CASSQQGTEAFF.

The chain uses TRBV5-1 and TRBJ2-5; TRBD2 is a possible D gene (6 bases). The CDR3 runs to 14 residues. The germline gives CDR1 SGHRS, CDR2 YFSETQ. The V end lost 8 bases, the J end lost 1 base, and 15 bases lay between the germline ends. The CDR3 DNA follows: TGCGCCAGTCGGGGTGGGGGGTCCCAAGAGACCCAGTACTTC. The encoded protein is CASRGGGSQETQYF.

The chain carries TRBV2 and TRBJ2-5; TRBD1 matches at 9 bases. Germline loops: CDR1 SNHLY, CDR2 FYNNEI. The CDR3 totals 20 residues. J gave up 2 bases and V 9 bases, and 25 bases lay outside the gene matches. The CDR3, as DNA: TGTGCCAGTCCGGAGGGACCCAGGACAGGGGAAACAAGATCACAAGAGACCCAGTACTTC. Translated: CASPEGPRTGETRSQETQYF.

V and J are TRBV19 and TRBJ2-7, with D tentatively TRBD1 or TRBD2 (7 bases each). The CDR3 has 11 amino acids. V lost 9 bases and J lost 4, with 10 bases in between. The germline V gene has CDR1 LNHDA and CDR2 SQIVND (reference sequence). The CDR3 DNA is TGTGCCAGCCAGGGGGGGTACGAGCAGTACTTC. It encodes CASQGGYEQYF.

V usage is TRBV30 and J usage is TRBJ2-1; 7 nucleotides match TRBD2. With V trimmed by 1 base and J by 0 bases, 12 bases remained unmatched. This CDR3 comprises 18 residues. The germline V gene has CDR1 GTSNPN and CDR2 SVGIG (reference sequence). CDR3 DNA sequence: TGTGCCTGGAGTGCCGGCGCTAGCGGACTGAGCTCCTACAATGAGCAGTTCTTC. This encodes CAWSAGASGLSSYNEQFF.